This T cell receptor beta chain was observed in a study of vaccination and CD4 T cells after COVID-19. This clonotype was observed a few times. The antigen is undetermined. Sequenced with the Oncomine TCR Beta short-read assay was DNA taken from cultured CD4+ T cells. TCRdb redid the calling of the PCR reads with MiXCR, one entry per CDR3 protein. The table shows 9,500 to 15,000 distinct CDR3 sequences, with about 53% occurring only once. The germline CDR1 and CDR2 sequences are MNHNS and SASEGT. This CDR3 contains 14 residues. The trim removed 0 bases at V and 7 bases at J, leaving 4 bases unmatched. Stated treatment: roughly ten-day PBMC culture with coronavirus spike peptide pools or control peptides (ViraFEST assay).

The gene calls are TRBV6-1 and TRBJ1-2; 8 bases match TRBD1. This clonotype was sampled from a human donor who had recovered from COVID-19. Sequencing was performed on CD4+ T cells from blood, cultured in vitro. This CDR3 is CASSEARTGSGYTF. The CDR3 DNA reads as TGTGCCAGCAGTGAAGCCCGGACAGGGAGTGGCTACACCTTC.